This T cell receptor (beta chain) was sequenced in a study of blood T cells in healthy people across ages. Study overall: For every two T cells, template switching captured about one barcoded beta molecule. Overall study results and limits: Across the age range, TCR beta diversity per million T cells fell in a roughly linear way.

Extraction of total RNA produced a minimum of 5.5 micrograms from each sample. Combining a sample-barcoded 5' primer with a J-beta primer mix, a second PCR ran for roughly 7 to 12 cycles. Each of the cDNA molecules was tagged by a template-switch adaptor with 12 random nucleotides. Using its own MiXCR run on the 5' RACE reads, TCRdb lists one record per CDR3 protein. The sample lists roughly 2 million distinct CDR3 sequences; 40% to 55% were seen once. Points on this clonotype: Its antigen is currently unknown.

The CDR3 is 15 amino acids. Germline V gives CDR1 DFQATT, CDR2 SNEGSKA (reference sequence). The sequencing input was blood. This TCR came from a woman in her 40s in good health. The V call is TRBV20-1, the J call TRBJ2-3, with D tentatively TRBD1 or TRBD2 (5 bases each). The CDR3 spells CSAHRDRFLADTQYF. CDR3 coding DNA: TGCAGCGCCCATCGGGACCGCTTTCTGGCAGATACGCAGTATTTT.